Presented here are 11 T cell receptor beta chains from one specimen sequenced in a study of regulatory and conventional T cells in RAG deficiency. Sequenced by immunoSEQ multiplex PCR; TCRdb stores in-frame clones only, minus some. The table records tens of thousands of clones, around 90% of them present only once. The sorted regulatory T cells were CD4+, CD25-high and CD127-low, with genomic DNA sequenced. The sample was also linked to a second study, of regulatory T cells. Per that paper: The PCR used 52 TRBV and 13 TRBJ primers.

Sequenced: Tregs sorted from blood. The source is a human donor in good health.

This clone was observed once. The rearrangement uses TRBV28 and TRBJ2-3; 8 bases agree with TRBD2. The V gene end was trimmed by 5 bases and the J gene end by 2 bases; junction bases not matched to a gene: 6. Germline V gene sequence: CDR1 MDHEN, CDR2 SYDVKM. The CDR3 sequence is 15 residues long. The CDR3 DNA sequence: TGTGCCAGCAGTCCTTCGCGGGGGGTCACAGATACGCAGTATTTT. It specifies CASSPSRGVTDTQYF.

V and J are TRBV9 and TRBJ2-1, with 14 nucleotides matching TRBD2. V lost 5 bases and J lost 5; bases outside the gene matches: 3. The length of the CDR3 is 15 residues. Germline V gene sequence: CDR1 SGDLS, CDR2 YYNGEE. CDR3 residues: CASSWTSGGHNEQFF. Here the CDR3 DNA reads TGTGCCAGCAGTTGGACTAGCGGGGGGCACAATGAGCAGTTCTTC. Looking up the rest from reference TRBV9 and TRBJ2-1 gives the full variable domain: DSGVTQTPKHLITATGQRVTLRCSPRSGDLSVYWYQQSLDQGLQFLIQYYNGEERAKGNILERFSAQQFPDLHSELNLSSLELGDSALYFCASSWTSGGHNEQFFGPGTRLTVL.

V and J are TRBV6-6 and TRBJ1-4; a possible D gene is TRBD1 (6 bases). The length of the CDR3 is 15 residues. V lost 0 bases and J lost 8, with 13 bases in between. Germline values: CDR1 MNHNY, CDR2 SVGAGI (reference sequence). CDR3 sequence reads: CASSYSRRQVEKLFF. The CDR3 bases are TGTGCCAGCAGTTACTCGAGGAGACAGGTGGAAAAACTGTTTTTT.

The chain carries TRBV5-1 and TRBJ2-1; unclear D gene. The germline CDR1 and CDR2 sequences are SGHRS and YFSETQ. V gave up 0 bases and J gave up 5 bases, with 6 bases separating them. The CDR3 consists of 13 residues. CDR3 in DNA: TGCGCCAGCAGCTTGGTCTCACACAATGAGCAGTTCTTC. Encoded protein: CASSLVSHNEQFF.

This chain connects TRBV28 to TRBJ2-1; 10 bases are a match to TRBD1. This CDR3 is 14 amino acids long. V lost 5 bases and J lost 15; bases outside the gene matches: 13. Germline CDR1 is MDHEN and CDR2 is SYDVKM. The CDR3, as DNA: TGTGCCAGCAGTCCCCGACCGGGGGGACAGGGGCTGTTCTTC. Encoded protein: CASSPRPGGQGLFF. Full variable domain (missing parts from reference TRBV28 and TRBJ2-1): DVKVTQSSRYLVKRTGEKVFLECVQDMDHENMFWYRQDPGLGLRLIYFSYDVKMKEKGDIPEGYSVSREKKERFSLILESASTNQTSMYLCASSPRPGGQGLFFGPGTRLTVL.

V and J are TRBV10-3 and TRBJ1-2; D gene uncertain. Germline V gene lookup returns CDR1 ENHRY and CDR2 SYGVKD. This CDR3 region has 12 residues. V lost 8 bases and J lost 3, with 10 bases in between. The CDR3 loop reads CAIRPKDYGYTF. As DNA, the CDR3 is TGTGCCATCCGGCCGAAAGACTATGGCTACACCTTC.

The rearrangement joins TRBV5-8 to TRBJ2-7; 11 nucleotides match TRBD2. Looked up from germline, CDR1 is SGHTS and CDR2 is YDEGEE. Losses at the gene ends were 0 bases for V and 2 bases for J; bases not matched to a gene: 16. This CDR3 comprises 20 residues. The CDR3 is CASSLGAPSGGLVVPYEQYF. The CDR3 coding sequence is TGTGCCAGCAGCTTGGGGGCCCCTAGCGGGGGGCTCGTGGTACCCTACGAGCAGTACTTC. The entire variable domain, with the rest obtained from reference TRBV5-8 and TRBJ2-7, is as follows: EAGVTQSPTHLIKTRGQQATLRCSPISGHTSVYWYQQALGLGLQFLLWYDEGEERNRGNFPPRFSGRQFPNYSSELNVNALELEDSALYLCASSLGAPSGGLVVPYEQYFGPGTRLTVT.

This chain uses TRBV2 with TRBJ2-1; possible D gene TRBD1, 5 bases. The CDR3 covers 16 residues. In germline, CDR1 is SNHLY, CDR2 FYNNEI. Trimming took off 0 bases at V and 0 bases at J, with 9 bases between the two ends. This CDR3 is CASSEARQSSYNEQFF. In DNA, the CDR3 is TGTGCCAGCAGTGAAGCCAGACAGAGCTCCTACAATGAGCAGTTCTTC.

The CDR3 DNA reads TGTGCCAGCAGTTGGGGACAGGGGTATGGCTACACCTTC. This sequence encodes CASSWGQGYGYTF. This rearrangement joins TRBV6-5 to TRBJ1-2; 10 nucleotides align to TRBD1. The CDR3 spans 13 residues. V dropped 4 bases and J dropped 5; count of bases not matched to a gene: 1. Germline CDR1 reads MNHEY; CDR2 reads SVGAGI.

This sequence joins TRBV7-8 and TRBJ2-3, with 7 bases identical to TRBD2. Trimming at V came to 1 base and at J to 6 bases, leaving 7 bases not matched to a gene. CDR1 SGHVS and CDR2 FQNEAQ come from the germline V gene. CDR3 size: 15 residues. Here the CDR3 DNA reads TGTGCCAGCAGCTTAGTAGGACTAGACTCCGATACGCAGTATTTT. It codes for CASSLVGLDSDTQYF.

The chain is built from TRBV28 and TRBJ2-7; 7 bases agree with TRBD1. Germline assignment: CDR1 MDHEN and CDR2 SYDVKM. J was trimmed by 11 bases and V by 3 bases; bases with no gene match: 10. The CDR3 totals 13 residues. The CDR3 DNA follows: TGTGCCAGCAGTTTCGGACAGGACGCTCCAAAGTACTTC. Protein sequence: CASSFGQDAPKYF.